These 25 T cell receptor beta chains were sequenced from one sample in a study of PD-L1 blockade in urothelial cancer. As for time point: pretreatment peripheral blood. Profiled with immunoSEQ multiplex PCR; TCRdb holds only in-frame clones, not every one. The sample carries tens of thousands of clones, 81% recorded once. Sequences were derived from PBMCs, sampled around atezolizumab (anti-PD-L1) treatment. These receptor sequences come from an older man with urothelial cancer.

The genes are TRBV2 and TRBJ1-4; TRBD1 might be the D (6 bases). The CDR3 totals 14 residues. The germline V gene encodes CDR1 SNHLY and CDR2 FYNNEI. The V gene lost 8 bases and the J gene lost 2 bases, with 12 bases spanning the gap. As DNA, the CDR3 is TGTGCCAGCGGGCCGGGACATACTAATGAAAAACTGTTTTTT. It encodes CASGPGHTNEKLFF.

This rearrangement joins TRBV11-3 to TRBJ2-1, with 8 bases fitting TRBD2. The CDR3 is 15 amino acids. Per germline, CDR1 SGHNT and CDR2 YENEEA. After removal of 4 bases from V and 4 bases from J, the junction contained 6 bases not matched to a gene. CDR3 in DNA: TGTGCCAGCAGCTCCCCAACTAGCGGTTACAATGAGCAGTTCTTC. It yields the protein CASSSPTSGYNEQFF.

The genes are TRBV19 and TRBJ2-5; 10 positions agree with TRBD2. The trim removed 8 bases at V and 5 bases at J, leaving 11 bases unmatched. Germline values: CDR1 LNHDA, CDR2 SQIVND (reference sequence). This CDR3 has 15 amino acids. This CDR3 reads CASGGASGRQETQYF. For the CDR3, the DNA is TGTGCCAGTGGGGGAGCTAGCGGGAGACAGGAGACCCAGTACTTC.

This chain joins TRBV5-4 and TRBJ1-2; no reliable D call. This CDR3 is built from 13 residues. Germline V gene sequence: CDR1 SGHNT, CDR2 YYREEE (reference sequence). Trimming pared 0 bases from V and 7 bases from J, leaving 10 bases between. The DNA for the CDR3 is TGTGCCAGCAGCTTGGCCGGAGGGAGTGGCTACACCTTC. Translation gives CASSLAGGSGYTF.

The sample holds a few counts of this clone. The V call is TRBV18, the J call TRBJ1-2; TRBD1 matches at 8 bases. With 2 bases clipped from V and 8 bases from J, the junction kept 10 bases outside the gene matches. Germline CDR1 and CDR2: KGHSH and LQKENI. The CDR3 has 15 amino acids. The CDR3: CASSPSPDRVRGYTF. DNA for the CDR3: TGTGCCAGCTCACCATCCCCGGACAGGGTTAGGGGCTACACCTTC.

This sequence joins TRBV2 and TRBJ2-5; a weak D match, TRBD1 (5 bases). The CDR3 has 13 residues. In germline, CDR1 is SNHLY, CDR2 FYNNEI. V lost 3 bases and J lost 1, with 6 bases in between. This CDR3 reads CASSDDSQETQYF. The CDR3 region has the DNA TGTGCCAGCAGTGATGACAGCCAAGAGACCCAGTACTTC.

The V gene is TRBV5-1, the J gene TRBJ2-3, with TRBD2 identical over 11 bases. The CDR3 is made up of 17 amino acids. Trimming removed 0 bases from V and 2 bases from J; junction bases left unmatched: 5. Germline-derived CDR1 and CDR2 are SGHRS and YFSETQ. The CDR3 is CASSLGMTSGNTDTQYF. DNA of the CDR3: TGCGCCAGCAGCTTGGGAATGACTAGCGGGAACACAGATACGCAGTATTTT. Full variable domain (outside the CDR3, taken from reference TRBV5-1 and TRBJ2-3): KAGVTQTPRYLIKTRGQQVTLSCSPISGHRSVSWYQQTPGQGLQFLFEYFSETQRNKGNFPGRFSGRQFSNSRSEMNVSTLELGDSALYLCASSLGMTSGNTDTQYFGPGTRLTVL.

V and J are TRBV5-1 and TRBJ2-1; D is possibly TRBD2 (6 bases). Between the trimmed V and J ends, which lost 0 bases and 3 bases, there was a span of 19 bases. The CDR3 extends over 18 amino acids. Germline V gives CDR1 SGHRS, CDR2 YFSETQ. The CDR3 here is CASSLGSYRETFYNEQFF. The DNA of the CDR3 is TGCGCCAGCAGCTTGGGATCCTATCGGGAGACCTTCTACAATGAGCAGTTCTTC.

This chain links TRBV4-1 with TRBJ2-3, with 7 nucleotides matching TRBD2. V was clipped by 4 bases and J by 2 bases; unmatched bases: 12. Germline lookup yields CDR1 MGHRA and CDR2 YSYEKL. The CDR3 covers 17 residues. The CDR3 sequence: CASSPEPSSGDTDTQYF. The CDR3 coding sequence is TGCGCCAGCAGCCCCGAGCCATCTAGCGGAGACACAGATACGCAGTATTTT.

The CDR3, as DNA: TGTGCCTGGAGAAACCTAGCGGGAGATGGTGAGCAGTTCTTC. This encodes CAWRNLAGDGEQFF. The genes are TRBV30 and TRBJ2-1, with TRBD2 matching 10 bases. With 3 bases clipped from V and 9 bases from J, the junction kept 8 bases outside the gene matches. Germline values: CDR1 GTSNPN, CDR2 SVGIG (reference sequence). The CDR3 sequence is 14 residues long.

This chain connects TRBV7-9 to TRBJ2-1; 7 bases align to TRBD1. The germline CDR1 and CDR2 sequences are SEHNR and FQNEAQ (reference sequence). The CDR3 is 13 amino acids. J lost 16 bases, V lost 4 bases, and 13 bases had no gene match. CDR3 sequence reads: CASSSYRGIVKFF. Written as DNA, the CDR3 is TGTGCCAGCAGCTCTTACAGGGGTATCGTGAAATTCTTC. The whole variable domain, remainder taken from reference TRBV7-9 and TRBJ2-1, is DTGVSQNPRHKITKRGQNVTFRCDPISEHNRLYWYRQTLGQGPEFLTYFQNEAQLEKSRLLSDRFSAERPKGSFSTLEIQRTEQGDSAMYLCASSSYRGIVKFFGPGTRLTVL.

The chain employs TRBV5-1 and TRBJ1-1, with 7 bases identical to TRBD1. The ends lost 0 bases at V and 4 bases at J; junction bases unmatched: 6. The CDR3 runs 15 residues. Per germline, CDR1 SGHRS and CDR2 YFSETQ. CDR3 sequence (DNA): TGCGCCAGCAGCTTGGCTCCCAACAGGGGCACTGAAGCTTTCTTT. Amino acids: CASSLAPNRGTEAFF.

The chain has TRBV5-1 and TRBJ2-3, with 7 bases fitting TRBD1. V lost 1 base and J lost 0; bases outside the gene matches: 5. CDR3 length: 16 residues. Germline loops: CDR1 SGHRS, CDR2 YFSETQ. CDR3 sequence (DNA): TGCGCCAGCAGCTTGATCGGGACAGACAGCACAGATACGCAGTATTTT. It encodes CASSLIGTDSTDTQYF.

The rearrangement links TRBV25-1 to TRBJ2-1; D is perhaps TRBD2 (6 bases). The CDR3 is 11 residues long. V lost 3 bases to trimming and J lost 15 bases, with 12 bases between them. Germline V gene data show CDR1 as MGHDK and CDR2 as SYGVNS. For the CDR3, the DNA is TGTGCCAGCAGTGATTGGGACTTTGCGTTCTTC. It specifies CASSDWDFAFF.

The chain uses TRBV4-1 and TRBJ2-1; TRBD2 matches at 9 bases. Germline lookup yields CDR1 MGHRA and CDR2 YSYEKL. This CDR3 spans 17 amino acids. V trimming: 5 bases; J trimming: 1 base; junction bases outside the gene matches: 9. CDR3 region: CASSAGLARGSYNEQFF. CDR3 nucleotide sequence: TGCGCCAGCAGCGCGGGACTAGCACGCGGTTCCTACAATGAGCAGTTCTTC.

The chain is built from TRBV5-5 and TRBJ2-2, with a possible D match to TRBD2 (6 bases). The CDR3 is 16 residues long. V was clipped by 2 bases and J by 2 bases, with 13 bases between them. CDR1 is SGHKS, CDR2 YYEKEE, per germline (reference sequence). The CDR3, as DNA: TGTGCCAGCAGCTTTCGAGGGGACTCCAACACCGGGGAGCTGTTTTTT. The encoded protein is CASSFRGDSNTGELFF.

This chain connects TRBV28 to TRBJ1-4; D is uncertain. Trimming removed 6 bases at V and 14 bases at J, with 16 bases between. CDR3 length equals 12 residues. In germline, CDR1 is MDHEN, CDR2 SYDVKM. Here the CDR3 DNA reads TGTGCCAGCAGCCGCGGCGGCACTCCCCTGTTTTTT. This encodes CASSRGGTPLFF.

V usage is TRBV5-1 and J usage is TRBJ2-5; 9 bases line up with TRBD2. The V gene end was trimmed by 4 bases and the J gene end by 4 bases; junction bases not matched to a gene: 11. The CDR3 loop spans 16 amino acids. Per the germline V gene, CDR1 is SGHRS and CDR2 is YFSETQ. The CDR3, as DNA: TGCGCCAGCAGCCATAGTAGCGGGAGTCGGGGAGAGACCCAGTACTTC. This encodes CASSHSSGSRGETQYF.

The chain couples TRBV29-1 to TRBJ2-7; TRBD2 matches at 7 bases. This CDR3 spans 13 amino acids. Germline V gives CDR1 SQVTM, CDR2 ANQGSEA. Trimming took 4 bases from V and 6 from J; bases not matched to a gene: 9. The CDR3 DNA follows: TGCAGCGTTGGGGACTACCGTAAATTCGAGCAGTACTTC. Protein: CSVGDYRKFEQYF.

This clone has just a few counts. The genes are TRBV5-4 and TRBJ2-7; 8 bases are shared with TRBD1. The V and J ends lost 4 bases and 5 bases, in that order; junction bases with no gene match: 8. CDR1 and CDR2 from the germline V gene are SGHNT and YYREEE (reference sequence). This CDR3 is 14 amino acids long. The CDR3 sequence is CASSVAGGGHEQYF. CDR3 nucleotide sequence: TGTGCCAGCAGCGTAGCAGGGGGCGGCCACGAGCAGTACTTC.

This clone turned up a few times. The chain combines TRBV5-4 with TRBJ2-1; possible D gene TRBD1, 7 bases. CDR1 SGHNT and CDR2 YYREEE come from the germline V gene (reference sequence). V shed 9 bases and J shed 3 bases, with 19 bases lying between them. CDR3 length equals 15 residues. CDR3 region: CATTGVQGDYNEQFF. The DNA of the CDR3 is TGTGCCACCACGGGGGTCCAGGGGGACTACAATGAGCAGTTCTTC.

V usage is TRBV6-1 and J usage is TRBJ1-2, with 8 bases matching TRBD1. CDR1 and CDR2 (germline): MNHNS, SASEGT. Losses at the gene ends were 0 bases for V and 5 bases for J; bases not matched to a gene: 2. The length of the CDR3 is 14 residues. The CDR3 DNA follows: TGTGCCAGCAGTGAAGCTACAGGGGGATATGGCTACACCTTC. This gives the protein CASSEATGGYGYTF.

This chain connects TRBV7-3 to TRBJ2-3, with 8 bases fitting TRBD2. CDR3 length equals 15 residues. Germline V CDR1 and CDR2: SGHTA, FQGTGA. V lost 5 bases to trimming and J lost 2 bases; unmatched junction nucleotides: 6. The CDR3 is CASSRGGHPTDTQYF. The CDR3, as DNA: TGTGCCAGCAGCCGGGGGGGACACCCCACAGATACGCAGTATTTT.

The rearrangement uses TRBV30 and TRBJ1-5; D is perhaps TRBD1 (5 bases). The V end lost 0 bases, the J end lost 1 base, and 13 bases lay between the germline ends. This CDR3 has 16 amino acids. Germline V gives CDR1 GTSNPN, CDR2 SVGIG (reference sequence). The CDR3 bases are TGTGCCTGGAGTGTACTGGGAGGGACCAGCAATCAGCCCCAGCATTTT. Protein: CAWSVLGGTSNQPQHF.

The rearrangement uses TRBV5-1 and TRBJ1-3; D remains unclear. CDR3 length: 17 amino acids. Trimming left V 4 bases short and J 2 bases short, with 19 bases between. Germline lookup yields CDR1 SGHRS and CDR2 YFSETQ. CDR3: CASSPAPLEEPGNTIYF. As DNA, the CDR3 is TGCGCCAGCAGCCCGGCCCCACTAGAGGAACCTGGAAACACCATATATTTT.